Below, 14 T cell receptor beta chains from the same sample are listed, as sequenced in a study of cytomegalovirus exposure and HLA in healthy donors. Primers included in the PCR were 60 Vbeta and 13 Jbeta primers. The method was immunoSEQ multiplex PCR; TCRdb's version includes in-frame clones alone and lacks a portion of them. The table records under 200,000 clones, roughly 76% of them present only once. Sequenced input: PBMCs. The receptor source for this set is a human donor in good health.

In its sample, this clone was seen a few times. The gene calls are TRBV6-5 and TRBJ1-5; D uncertain. Germline CDR1 and CDR2: MNHEY and SVGAGI. Trimming cost V 5 bases and J 0 bases, with 5 bases left between them. This CDR3 has 13 residues. CDR3 residues: CASSRHSNQPQHF. The CDR3 region has the DNA TGTGCCAGCAGTAGACATAGCAATCAGCCCCAGCATTTT.

The V gene is TRBV2, the J gene TRBJ1-6, with 7 positions matching TRBD1. This CDR3 has 15 residues. Trimming removed 2 bases from V and 9 bases from J; junction bases left unmatched: 7. Germline V gives CDR1 SNHLY, CDR2 FYNNEI. The CDR3 is CASSELDRDFSPLHF. In DNA, the CDR3 is TGTGCCAGCAGTGAACTTGACAGGGACTTTTCACCCCTCCACTTT. Full variable domain (rest looked up from reference TRBV2 and TRBJ1-6): EPEVTQTPSHQVTQMGQEVILRCVPISNHLYFYWYRQILGQKVEFLVSFYNNEISEKSEIFDDQFSVERPDGSNFTLKIRSTKLEDSAMYFCASSELDRDFSPLHFGNGTRLTVT.

The V call is TRBV15, the J call TRBJ2-7; TRBD1 might be the D (5 bases). This CDR3 region has 14 residues. V shed 0 bases and J shed 0 bases, with 6 bases lying between them. Per germline, CDR1 LNHNV and CDR2 YYDKDF (reference sequence). In DNA form, the CDR3 reads TGTGCCACCAGCAGAGACAGGGACTCCTACGAGCAGTACTTC. Translating it yields CATSRDRDSYEQYF.

V is TRBV19 and J is TRBJ1-3; D gene unclear. The germline CDR1 and CDR2 sequences are LNHDA and SQIVND (reference sequence). V was pared by 5 bases and J by 2 bases, with 13 bases between. This CDR3 region has 15 residues. CDR3 residues: CASSSPGIAGNTIYF. The CDR3 region has the DNA TGTGCCAGTAGTTCCCCGGGGATCGCTGGAAACACCATATATTTT.

The chain combines TRBV5-1 with TRBJ1-2, with 7 bases lining up with TRBD1. V gave up 0 bases and J gave up 6 bases; unmatched junction bases: 2. CDR1 is SGHRS, CDR2 YFSETQ, per germline. The CDR3 is made up of 13 amino acids. The CDR3 sequence is CASSLAQGDGYTF. The CDR3 nucleotides are TGCGCCAGCAGCTTGGCTCAGGGGGATGGCTACACCTTC.

The V call is TRBV9, the J call TRBJ1-4, with 9 positions matching TRBD1. V lost 9 bases to trimming and J lost 3 bases; unmatched junction nucleotides: 24. CDR1 is SGDLS, CDR2 YYNGEE, per germline. CDR3 length equals 20 residues. CDR3 region: CATKKRPGQGLKRANEKLFF. CDR3 bases: TGTGCCACCAAGAAAAGACCGGGACAGGGATTAAAAAGGGCTAATGAAAAACTGTTTTTT.

The chain is built from TRBV5-8 and TRBJ1-1, with unresolved D. The V gene's germline CDR1 is SGHTS and CDR2 YDEGEE. This CDR3 has 15 amino acids. Trimming left V 0 bases short and J 5 bases short, with 14 bases between. The CDR3: CASSLGYAGLTEAFF. The CDR3 DNA sequence: TGTGCCAGCAGCTTGGGATATGCGGGTTTAACTGAAGCTTTCTTT.

The rearrangement links TRBV11-3 to TRBJ2-7; 11 nucleotides align to TRBD1. V dropped 1 base and J dropped 3; count of bases not matched to a gene: 2. Per germline, CDR1 SGHNT and CDR2 YENEEA. The CDR3 consists of 15 residues. The CDR3 region has the DNA TGTGCCAGCAGCTTAGGGACAGGGGGCTACTACGAGCAGTACTTC. This translates into CASSLGTGGYYEQYF. Full variable domain (remainder filled in from reference TRBV11-3 and TRBJ2-7): EAGVVQSPRYKIIEKKQPVAFWCNPISGHNTLYWYLQNLGQGPELLIRYENEEAVDDSQLPKDRFSAERLKGVDSTLKIQPAELGDSAVYLCASSLGTGGYYEQYFGPGTRLTVT.

In this sample, this clone turned up once. The V call is TRBV29-1, the J call TRBJ2-5; the D gene is possibly TRBD2 (6 bases). V was trimmed by 6 bases and J by 0 bases, leaving 11 bases between them. CDR3 length: 13 amino acids. Germline V gives CDR1 SQVTM, CDR2 ANQGSEA. The CDR3 bases are TGCAGCGTCCCGGGGGAGAACCAAGAGACCCAGTACTTC. This translates into CSVPGENQETQYF.

The chain employs TRBV7-2 and TRBJ2-7; 9 bases match TRBD2. The CDR3 has 15 amino acids. CDR1 and CDR2 (germline): SGHTA, FQGNSA. J lost 5 bases, V lost 4 bases, and 9 bases had no gene match. The chain's CDR3 is CASSSLGGGANEQYF. For the CDR3, the DNA is TGTGCCAGCAGCTCCCTTGGCGGGGGGGCTAACGAGCAGTACTTC.

The V gene is TRBV9, the J gene TRBJ1-5; 9 bases are shared with TRBD1. Germline lookup yields CDR1 SGDLS and CDR2 YYNGEE. The CDR3 is 15 amino acids. Trimming took 6 bases from V and 7 from J; bases not matched to a gene: 11. DNA for the CDR3: TGTGCCAGCACCGAAAGGGGACAGGGAAACCAGCCCCAGCATTTT. Translating it yields CASTERGQGNQPQHF.

This rearrangement joins TRBV6-5 to TRBJ2-4, with 7 nucleotides matching TRBD2. CDR1 is MNHEY and CDR2 is SVGAGI in the germline V gene. The CDR3 runs 13 residues. The V segment lost 5 bases and the J segment 8 bases; nucleotides outside the gene matches: 6. CDR3 in DNA: TGTGCCAGCAGTGGACCCGCGGGAGACATTCAGTACTTC. The encoded protein is CASSGPAGDIQYF.

The rearrangement links TRBV6-5 to TRBJ1-1, with TRBD1 as a possible D gene (5 bases). Looked up from germline, CDR1 is MNHEY and CDR2 is SVGAGI. The length of the CDR3 is 15 residues. V was pared by 2 bases and J by 8 bases, with 18 bases between. Here the CDR3 DNA reads TGTGCCAGCAGTTACAATCAGGGTGCTGGGGTCGAAGCTTTCTTT. It translates to CASSYNQGAGVEAFF.

The rearrangement uses TRBV7-8 and TRBJ2-7; D may be TRBD2 (6 bases). The CDR3 is 15 residues long. CDR1 is SGHVS and CDR2 is FQNEAQ in the germline V gene. V gave up 4 bases and J gave up 5 bases, with 18 bases separating them. CDR3 amino acids: CASSSTGVRGNEQYF. In DNA form, the CDR3 reads TGTGCCAGCAGCTCGACGGGGGTAAGAGGTAACGAGCAGTACTTC.